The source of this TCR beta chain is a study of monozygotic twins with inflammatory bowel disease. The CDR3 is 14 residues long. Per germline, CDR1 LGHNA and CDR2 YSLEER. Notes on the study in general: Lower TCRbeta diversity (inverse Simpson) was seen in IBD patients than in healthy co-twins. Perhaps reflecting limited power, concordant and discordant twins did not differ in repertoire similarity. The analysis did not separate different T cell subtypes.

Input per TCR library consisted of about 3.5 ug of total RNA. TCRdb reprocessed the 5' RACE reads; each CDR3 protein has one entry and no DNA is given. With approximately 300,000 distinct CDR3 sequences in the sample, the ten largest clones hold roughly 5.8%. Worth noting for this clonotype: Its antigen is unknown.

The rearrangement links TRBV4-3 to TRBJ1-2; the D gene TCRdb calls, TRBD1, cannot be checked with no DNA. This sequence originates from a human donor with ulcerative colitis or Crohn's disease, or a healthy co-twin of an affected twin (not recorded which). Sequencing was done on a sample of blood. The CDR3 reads CASSPDRTNYGYTF.